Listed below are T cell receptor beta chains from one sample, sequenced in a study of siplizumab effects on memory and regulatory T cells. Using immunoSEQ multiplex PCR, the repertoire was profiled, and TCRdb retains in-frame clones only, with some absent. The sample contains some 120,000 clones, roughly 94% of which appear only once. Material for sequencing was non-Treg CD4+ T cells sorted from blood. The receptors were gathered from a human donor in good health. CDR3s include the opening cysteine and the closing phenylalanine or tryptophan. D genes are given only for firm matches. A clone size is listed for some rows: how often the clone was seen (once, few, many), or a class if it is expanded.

TGTGCCAGCAGTTACGGGGGGGCAGCGCACGAGCAGTACTTC,CASSYGGAAHEQYF,14,NA,TRBV6-5,NA,TRBJ2-7
TGTGCCAGCACCCACGAGGGGCGCTATGGCTACACCTTC,CASTHEGRYGYTF,13,NA,TRBV6-1,NA,TRBJ1-2
TGTGCCAGCAGCCAGATAGAGCTGGCTGGAAACACCATATATTTT,CASSQIELAGNTIYF,15,NA,TRBV4-2,NA,TRBJ1-3
TGTGCCAGCAGTATTGCGGGCCCTAGCACAGATACGCAGTATTTT,CASSIAGPSTDTQYF,15,NA,TRBV5-6,NA,TRBJ2-3
TGCAGTGCTAGTGTGGATACTGAGCAGTTCTTC,CSASVDTEQFF,11,NA,TRBV20-1,NA,TRBJ2-1
TGTGCCAGTAGTATAGATGGGGGGTCGTATGGCTACACCTTC,CASSIDGGSYGYTF,14,NA,TRBV19,NA,TRBJ1-2
TGTGCCAGCAGGGGACAGATTGAAGCTTTCTTT,CASRGQIEAFF,11,NA,TRBV28,TRBD1,TRBJ1-1
TGTGCCAGCAGCTTGGAAGGGTGGAACACTGAAGCTTTCTTT,CASSLEGWNTEAFF,14,NA,TRBV5-4,NA,TRBJ1-1
TGTGCCAGCTCATTAAAACAGATCGGTGAAAAACTGTTTTTT,CASSLKQIGEKLFF,14,NA,TRBV18,NA,TRBJ1-4
TGTGCCAGCAGCTTAAGACCTCGGGAGGGCAACTATGGCTACACCTTC,CASSLRPREGNYGYTF,16,NA,TRBV7-9,NA,TRBJ1-2
TGTGCCAGCAGCCGGACGGACGAGGTCAATGAGCAGTTCTTC,CASSRTDEVNEQFF,14,NA,TRBV9,NA,TRBJ2-1
TGCGCCAGCAGCTTGGAGGGCGGGAGAGACGAGCAGTACTTC,CASSLEGGRDEQYF,14,few,TRBV5-1,TRBD2,TRBJ2-7
TGTGCCAGCAGCACAATAACCGGAGACTCTTACGGGTTTACAGGTGGCTACACCTTC,CASSTITGDSYGFTGGYTF,19,NA,TRBV7-2,NA,TRBJ1-2
TGTGCCAGCAGCCCGGGGAGACAAGAGACCCAGTACTTC,CASSPGRQETQYF,13,NA,TRBV5-4,NA,TRBJ2-5
TGTGCCAGCTATAGGGGAGAGGGGAGCGGCTACACCTTC,CASYRGEGSGYTF,13,once,TRBV6-5,NA,TRBJ1-2